These 8 T cell receptor beta chains came from one sample sequenced in a study of T cells in Graves' hyperthyroidism and ophthalmopathy. TCR beta CDR3 sequences were amplified from RNA transcripts. The study used the HTBI primer set for a first-round RT-PCR of the TCR CDR3. One entry per CDR3 protein, called by TCRdb with MiXCR from the multiplex PCR reads. The sample contains around 350,000 distinct CDR3 sequences, 13% of which appear only once. The specimen sequenced was blood. These receptors were taken from a woman between 18 and 29 years old with Graves' hyperthyroidism.

The V gene is TRBV5-1, the J gene TRBJ2-7; the D is unclear. Looked up from germline, CDR1 is SGHRS and CDR2 is YFSETQ. V shed 1 base and J shed 3 bases, with 8 bases lying between them. The CDR3 is 13 amino acids. CDR3 nucleotide sequence: TGCGCCAGCAGCTTGAACGCGGACTACGAGCAGTACTTC. It translates to CASSLNADYEQYF.

This clonotype was counted at least ten times. The chain is built from TRBV2 and TRBJ2-3; no reliable D call. The CDR3 is 14 residues long. Trimming left V 4 bases short and J 2 bases short, with 10 bases between. Germline V lookup: CDR1 SNHLY, CDR2 FYNNEI. The CDR3, as DNA: TGTGCCAGCAGTGGGTTAGCCTCCACAGATACGCAGTATTTT. It translates to CASSGLASTDTQYF. Full variable domain (outside the CDR3, taken from reference TRBV2 and TRBJ2-3): EPEVTQTPSHQVTQMGQEVILRCVPISNHLYFYWYRQILGQKVEFLVSFYNNEISEKSEIFDDQFSVERPDGSNFTLKIRSTKLEDSAMYFCASSGLASTDTQYFGPGTRLTVL.

This clonotype was seen repeatedly, ten times or more. V gene TRBV20-1 combines with J gene TRBJ2-7; possibly TRBD1 or TRBD2 for D (5 bases each). The CDR3 has 13 residues. Germline V CDR1 and CDR2: DFQATT, SNEGSKA (reference sequence). The germline V and J ends were trimmed by 2 bases and 3 bases, with 11 bases remaining between them. CDR3 in DNA: TGCAGTGCTAGATCAGGGACCGACTACGAGCAGTACTTC. Protein product: CSARSGTDYEQYF.

A note on this clonotype: A read error is possible here, since a much larger clone lies one base away. The rearrangement joins TRBV6-2 or TRBV6-3 to TRBJ2-5, with D possibly matching TRBD1 (5 bases). The J call may be incorrect, as the DNA end agrees better with TRBJ2-1. This CDR3 is 14 amino acids long. Germline-derived CDR1 and CDR2 are MNHEY and SVGEGT. CDR3 nucleotides: TGTGCCAGCAGTTACACGACAGTCCAAGAGACCCAGTTCTTC. Its protein product is CASSYTTVQETQFF.

In its sample, this clonotype was seen a few times. The chain joins TRBV18 to TRBJ2-1; 7 bases line up with TRBD2. CDR1 is KGHSH, CDR2 LQKENI, per germline. The CDR3 is made up of 17 amino acids. Germline trimming cut 2 bases from V and 4 bases from J; bases unmatched to any gene: 11. The CDR3 DNA sequence: TGTGCCAGCTCACCAGACGGGGGGACTCCGAGATACAATGAGCAGTTCTTC. Amino acid sequence: CASSPDGGTPRYNEQFF.

Ten or more counts support this clonotype. Its ends do not fully match the called genes, so a read error is possible. V usage is TRBV24-1 and J usage is TRBJ2-2; D might be TRBD1 (5 bases). CDR3 length: 15 residues. Germline V gene sequence: CDR1 KGHDR, CDR2 SFDVKD. This CDR3 reads CATGDVGERTGELFF. Here the CDR3 DNA reads TGTGCCACCGGTGATGTAGGGGAAAGGACCGGGGAGCTGTTTTTT.

At least ten counts were recorded for this clonotype. This rearrangement joins TRBV28 to TRBJ2-1, with 9 bases identical to TRBD2. Germline V gene lookup returns CDR1 MDHEN and CDR2 SYDVKM. The length of the CDR3 is 18 residues. With 6 bases clipped from V and 6 bases from J, the junction kept 18 bases outside the gene matches. CDR3 amino acids: CASSCLYLREGPFNEQFF. CDR3 DNA sequence: TGTGCCAGCAGCTGCCTCTACTTGCGGGAGGGTCCGTTCAATGAGCAGTTCTTC.

The chain carries TRBV3-1 and TRBJ1-4, with 7 bases that match TRBD1. Germline V lookup: CDR1 LGHDT, CDR2 YNNKEL (reference sequence). CDR3 length: 13 amino acids. The V and J ends lost 0 bases and 8 bases, in that order; junction bases with no gene match: 0. The CDR3 DNA sequence: TGTGCCAGCAGCCAAGACAGGGGGGAAAAACTGTTTTTT. Protein: CASSQDRGEKLFF.